A single sample gave rise to the 17 T cell receptor beta chains below, sequenced in a study of neoadjuvant nivolumab and ipilimumab in lung cancer. Measured with immunoSEQ multiplex PCR; TCRdb has only the in-frame clones, and not every one. The table includes more than 20,000 clones, 80% to 85% detected once. Source: tumor tissue, taken after neoadjuvant nivolumab, alone or with ipilimumab, at or shortly before surgery. These receptors all come from an adult with non-small cell lung cancer.

This clone was detected only once. The chain carries TRBV18 and TRBJ2-5, with no clear D. The CDR3 consists of 15 residues. V lost 4 bases to trimming and J lost 5 bases, with 17 bases between them. Germline V gene lookup returns CDR1 KGHSH and CDR2 LQKENI. This chain's CDR3 is CASSLFHGDRETQYF. The CDR3, as DNA: TGTGCCAGCTCACTTTTCCATGGGGATAGGGAGACCCAGTACTTC.

This clone was counted a single time. The chain combines TRBV11-2 with TRBJ1-5, with D hard to call. CDR1 and CDR2 (germline): SGHAT, FQNNGV. Trimming took 1 base from V and 5 from J, leaving 6 bases between them. The CDR3 runs 13 residues. The CDR3 spells CASSLGLDQPQHF. The DNA of the CDR3 is TGTGCCAGCAGCTTAGGACTTGATCAGCCCCAGCATTTT.

The genes are TRBV5-1 and TRBJ2-7; a possible D gene is TRBD2 (6 bases). Germline V gives CDR1 SGHRS, CDR2 YFSETQ. The CDR3 totals 15 residues. Trimming took off 0 bases at V and 2 bases at J, with 12 bases between the two ends. The CDR3 DNA reads as TGCGCCAGCAGCTTGGCCGGCGGGGTTACCTACGAGCAGTACTTC. Protein product: CASSLAGGVTYEQYF.

The CDR3 region is CAWSVKQGAGEKLFF. CDR3 DNA: TGTGCCTGGAGTGTCAAACAGGGGGCGGGCGAAAAACTGTTTTTT. V gene TRBV30 combines with J gene TRBJ1-4; TRBD1 matches 9 bases. The CDR3 has 15 amino acids. Germline V gene lookup returns CDR1 GTSNPN and CDR2 SVGIG (reference sequence). Germline trimming cut 0 bases from V and 8 bases from J; bases unmatched to any gene: 7.

The V call is TRBV10-3, the J call TRBJ1-1; a possible D gene is TRBD1 (5 bases). The CDR3 covers 14 residues. Germline CDR1 is ENHRY and CDR2 is SYGVKD. The germline V and J ends were trimmed by 8 bases and 0 bases, with 13 bases remaining between them. CDR3 sequence: CAIGAFDLNTEAFF. The DNA of the CDR3 is TGTGCCATCGGGGCCTTTGACCTGAACACTGAAGCTTTCTTT.

The chain employs TRBV7-9 and TRBJ2-3; 7 bases are a match to TRBD2. CDR3 size: 15 residues. Germline V CDR1 and CDR2: SEHNR, FQNEAQ (reference sequence). After removal of 6 bases from V and 1 base from J, the junction contained 7 bases not matched to a gene. The CDR3 protein is CASRSWSGGTDTQYF. The CDR3 coding sequence is TGTGCCAGCAGATCCTGGAGCGGGGGCACAGATACGCAGTATTTT.

The chain is built from TRBV18 and TRBJ1-1; D is unresolved. The CDR3 runs to 16 residues. The germline V gene has CDR1 KGHSH and CDR2 LQKENI. V gave up 3 bases and J gave up 1 base, with 15 bases separating them. CDR3 region: CASSPTSAKGNTEAFF. The CDR3 DNA is TGTGCCAGCTCACCTACTTCGGCAAAGGGGAACACTGAAGCTTTCTTT.

V and J are TRBV18 and TRBJ1-2; TRBD1 is a possible D gene (6 bases). CDR1 and CDR2 from the germline V gene are KGHSH and LQKENI. V was pared by 3 bases and J by 4 bases, with 15 bases between. The CDR3 is made up of 15 amino acids. The CDR3 spells CASSPRQVLSYGYTF. The CDR3, as DNA: TGTGCCAGCTCACCCCGACAGGTTCTCAGCTATGGCTACACCTTC.

The CDR3 reads CASSSRVPIAGGYNEQFF. The DNA for the CDR3 is TGTGCCAGCAGCTCCCGCGTCCCCATAGCGGGTGGGTACAATGAGCAGTTCTTC. The J gene is TRBJ2-1, the V gene TRBV7-8; 7 bases fit TRBD2. V dropped 4 bases and J dropped 4; count of bases not matched to a gene: 16. Germline lookup yields CDR1 SGHVS and CDR2 FQNEAQ. This CDR3 has 18 residues.

The chain is built from TRBV29-1 and TRBJ1-5; TRBD1 aligns across 7 bases. CDR3 size: 13 residues. CDR1 and CDR2 from the germline V gene are SQVTM and ANQGSEA. V lost 6 bases and J lost 7; bases outside the gene matches: 9. Here the CDR3 DNA reads TGCAGCGTAGACCAGGGGGGGAGCCAGCCCCAGCATTTT. Encoded protein: CSVDQGGSQPQHF.

The chain recombines TRBV19 with TRBJ1-2; maybe TRBD1 (5 bases). In germline, CDR1 is LNHDA, CDR2 SQIVND (reference sequence). The CDR3 length is 14 residues. Trimming cost V 6 bases and J 6 bases, with 17 bases left between them. As DNA, the CDR3 is TGTGCCAGTAGACCACAGGCGACCAGGGATGGCTACACCTTC. Translating gives CASRPQATRDGYTF.

This clone was observed a handful of times. The chain couples TRBV9 to TRBJ1-2; D uncertain. Germline values: CDR1 SGDLS, CDR2 YYNGEE. The ends were cut back, 0 bases at V and 6 bases at J, with 15 bases in the middle. CDR3 length equals 15 residues. CDR3 region: CASSVAPTPLNGYTF. The DNA for the CDR3 is TGTGCCAGCAGCGTAGCCCCGACCCCCTTGAATGGCTACACCTTC.

The chain links TRBV5-1 to TRBJ1-2, with a tentative D call TRBD1 (6 bases). The CDR3 is 15 amino acids. V lost 1 base to trimming and J lost 0 bases, with 10 bases between them. The germline V gene has CDR1 SGHRS and CDR2 YFSETQ. The CDR3 is CASSLTGRANYGYTF. The CDR3 nucleotides are TGCGCCAGCAGCTTGACAGGGAGAGCTAACTATGGCTACACCTTC.

V and J are TRBV4-1 and TRBJ2-3; no firm D call. Germline V gives CDR1 MGHRA, CDR2 YSYEKL. V dropped 0 bases and J dropped 0 bases, with 4 bases sitting between them. The CDR3 spans 14 residues. CDR3 amino acids: CASSQEESTDTQYF. For the CDR3, the DNA is TGCGCCAGCAGCCAAGAAGAGAGCACAGATACGCAGTATTTT.

This clone was detected a few times. The chain couples TRBV2 to TRBJ2-5; either TRBD1 or TRBD2 may supply D (6 bases each). Trimming pared 8 bases from V and 5 bases from J, leaving 21 bases between. The CDR3 is 15 residues long. The V gene's germline CDR1 is SNHLY and CDR2 FYNNEI. CDR3: CASRNDKGGKETQYF. The CDR3 coding sequence is TGTGCCAGCCGCAATGACAAAGGGGGGAAGGAGACCCAGTACTTC. Full variable domain (missing parts from reference TRBV2 and TRBJ2-5): EPEVTQTPSHQVTQMGQEVILRCVPISNHLYFYWYRQILGQKVEFLVSFYNNEISEKSEIFDDQFSVERPDGSNFTLKIRSTKLEDSAMYFCASRNDKGGKETQYFGPGTRLLVL.

The chain couples TRBV14 to TRBJ1-1; 8 bases fit TRBD1. The CDR3 totals 14 residues. CDR1 and CDR2 (germline): SGHDN, FVKESK. V dropped 6 bases and J dropped 1; count of bases not matched to a gene: 4. CDR3 DNA: TGTGCCAGCAGGACAGGGGAGAAGAACACTGAAGCTTTCTTT. Amino acids: CASRTGEKNTEAFF.

The rearrangement links TRBV11-3 to TRBJ2-1; perhaps TRBD2 as D (5 bases). The germline CDR1 and CDR2 sequences are SGHNT and YENEEA. V dropped 5 bases and J dropped 3 bases, with 14 bases sitting between them. CDR3 length: 15 amino acids. CDR3 region: CASSHRGWVYNEQFF. The CDR3 bases are TGTGCCAGCAGCCACCGCGGGTGGGTCTACAATGAGCAGTTCTTC.